This TCR beta chain is drawn from a study of identical twins. Study findings and constraints: Excess low generation probability was seen in twin-shared out-of-frame alpha sequences. Twins' excess sharing was less marked for out-of-frame beta sequences. The abundant beta clonotypes from cord blood had fewer insertions, and memory repertoires had none of this.

Concerning this clonotype itself: The antigen remains unidentified.

CDR1 and CDR2 from the germline V gene are SGHRS and YFSETQ. The CDR3 runs to 16 residues. Germline trimming cut 4 bases from V and 5 bases from J; bases unmatched to any gene: 13. A universal primer site was added by template switching, and unique molecular identifiers were carried by the cDNA. MiXCR, run by TCRdb on the 5' RACE reads, gives a single entry per CDR3 protein. The sample has approximately 260,000 distinct CDR3 sequences, over 12% seen once. The receptor's source is a young woman in good health. The V call is TRBV5-1, the J call TRBJ2-5, with 8 bases that match TRBD1. Sequenced material: memory (CD45RO+) T cells sorted from blood. CDR3 sequence reads: CASSAFGTGLTETQYF. The CDR3 DNA sequence: TGCGCCAGCAGCGCGTTCGGGACAGGCCTCACGGAGACCCAGTACTTC.